Each of the 2 T cell receptor beta chains below was sequenced from the same sample in a study of shared clonotypes between healthy human individuals. Assay: immunoSEQ multiplex PCR; the TCRdb copy retains only in-frame clones and omits some. Here the sample spans more than 2 million clones, approximately 94% being singletons. Sequencing input: naive CD4+ T cells sorted from blood. Sample subset: CD45RA+ positively selected. The source of these receptors is a man between 18 and 29 years old in good health.

The genes are TRBV18 and TRBJ1-2, with no clear D. The CDR3 contains 13 residues. V was trimmed by 4 bases and J by 6 bases, leaving 12 bases between them. The germline V gene has CDR1 KGHSH and CDR2 LQKENI. The CDR3 reads CASSRQFNDGYTF. The CDR3, as DNA: TGTGCCAGCTCACGCCAATTCAATGATGGCTACACCTTC.

The V and J genes are TRBV28 and TRBJ1-2; TRBD1 agrees at 9 bases. The CDR3 covers 13 residues. Germline CDR1 is MDHEN and CDR2 is SYDVKM. V lost 6 bases and J lost 8; bases outside the gene matches: 7. DNA of the CDR3: TGTGCCAGCAGATCCGGGACAGGGTTCGGCTACACCTTC. It yields the protein CASRSGTGFGYTF.